This T cell receptor (beta chain) appears in the sequencing data of a study of T cells in Graves' hyperthyroidism and ophthalmopathy. Study-wide points: The model identified upcoming ophthalmopathy a median approximately 6.4 months ahead of onset.

The study included ophthalmopathy patients with Clinical Activity Score at least 3, NOSPECS grade at least 4 and duration under 3 months. Uncontrolled infection, other autoimmune disease, pregnancy or lactation disqualified patients from enrolment. Using around 10 ml of fresh peripheral blood, PBMCs were prepared. In regard to this clonotype: Its specificity is not known.

Regions amplified from RNA transcripts were the TCR beta CDR3 regions. Carried out on the TCR CDR3, a first-round RT-PCR used the HTBI primer set. TCRdb ran MiXCR on the multiplex PCR reads and lists one entry per CDR3 protein. The sample records over 250,000 distinct CDR3 sequences, 15% to 20% being singletons. Trimming cost V 2 bases and J 0 bases; bases outside gene matches: 10. The CDR3 is 18 amino acids. The germline V gene encodes CDR1 SNHLY and CDR2 FYNNEI. The J gene is TRBJ2-3, the V gene TRBV2, with 8 positions matching TRBD1. Sequenced: blood. This receptor was obtained from an older woman with Graves' ophthalmopathy. CDR3 nucleotides: TGTGCCAGCAGTGAAAGGGGGACAGGACTTCATAGCACAGATACGCAGTATTTT. Residues: CASSERGTGLHSTDTQYF. Drawing the rest from reference TRBV2 and TRBJ2-3, the complete variable domain is EPEVTQTPSHQVTQMGQEVILRCVPISNHLYFYWYRQILGQKVEFLVSFYNNEISEKSEIFDDQFSVERPDGSNFTLKIRSTKLEDSAMYFCASSERGTGLHSTDTQYFGPGTRLTVL.